This TCR beta chain was found in a study of blood T cell repertoires in COVID-19. Germline CDR1 and CDR2: LGHNA and YNFKEQ. The CDR3 covers 14 residues. Trimming removed 1 base at V and 0 bases at J, with 6 bases between. Exposed volunteers were people who met a COVID-19 case within 2 weeks before study entry. TCRdb's table, derived via immunoSEQ multiplex PCR, lists solely in-frame clones and lacks some. The sample holds approximately 300,000 clones, around 84% seen once. This clone has just one count. The clonotype comes from a woman under 40 who had been exposed to COVID-19. Source material: PBMCs or T cells enriched from blood (not recorded which). The chain couples TRBV4-2 to TRBJ2-5; tentative D call: TRBD1 (5 bases). The CDR3 spells CASSQGQNQETQYF. CDR3 nucleotides: TGTGCCAGCAGCCAAGGACAGAACCAAGAGACCCAGTACTTC.